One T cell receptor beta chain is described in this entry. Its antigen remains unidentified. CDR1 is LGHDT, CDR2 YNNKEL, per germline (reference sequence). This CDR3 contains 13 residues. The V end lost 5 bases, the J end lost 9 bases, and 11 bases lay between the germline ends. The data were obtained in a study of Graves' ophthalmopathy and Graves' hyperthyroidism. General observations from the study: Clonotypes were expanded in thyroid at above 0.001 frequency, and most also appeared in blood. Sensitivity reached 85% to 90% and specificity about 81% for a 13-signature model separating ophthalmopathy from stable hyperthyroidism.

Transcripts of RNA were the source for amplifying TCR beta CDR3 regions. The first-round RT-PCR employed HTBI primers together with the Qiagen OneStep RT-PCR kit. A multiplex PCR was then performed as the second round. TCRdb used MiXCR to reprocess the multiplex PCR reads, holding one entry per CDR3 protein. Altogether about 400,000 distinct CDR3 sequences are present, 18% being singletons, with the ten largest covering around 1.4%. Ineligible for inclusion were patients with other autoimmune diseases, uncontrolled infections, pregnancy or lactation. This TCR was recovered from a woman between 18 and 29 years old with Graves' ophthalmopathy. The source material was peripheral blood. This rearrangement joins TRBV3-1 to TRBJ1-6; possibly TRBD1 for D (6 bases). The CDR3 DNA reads TGTGCCAGCAGCTCAGGACAGACTTCACCCCTCCACTTT. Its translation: CASSSGQTSPLHF.